The T cell receptor beta chain described here comes from a study of cytomegalovirus exposure and HLA in healthy donors. Regarding the study as a whole: Common viral pathogens seemed to be connected with several of the most significant clusters, according to a later analysis. Clonal expansion, a later analysis showed, was greater in HLA-associated TCR beta chains than in equally common others. A later examination showed that TCR association rates differed by HLA locus, with DRB1 most and HLA-C fewest.

PCR involved 60 Vbeta and 13 Jbeta primers. Profiling relied on immunoSEQ multiplex PCR, and the TCRdb table lists in-frame clones only, not all of them. The sample consists of about 90,000 clones, less than 75% of them appearing once. About this clone itself: Its antigen is currently unknown.

Looked up from germline, CDR1 is LGHNT and CDR2 is FRNRAP. V lost 9 bases, J lost 5 bases, and 11 bases stayed unmatched. This CDR3 comprises 15 residues. The sample comprised PBMCs. This TCR was sampled from a woman aged 25 to 39 in good health and CMV-seropositive. V and J are TRBV12-5 and TRBJ1-1, with TRBD1 matching over 11 bases. DNA for the CDR3: TGTGCTAGCGGACAGGGGGCCCCGTTATGGACTGAAGCTTTCTTT. Protein: CASGQGAPLWTEAFF.